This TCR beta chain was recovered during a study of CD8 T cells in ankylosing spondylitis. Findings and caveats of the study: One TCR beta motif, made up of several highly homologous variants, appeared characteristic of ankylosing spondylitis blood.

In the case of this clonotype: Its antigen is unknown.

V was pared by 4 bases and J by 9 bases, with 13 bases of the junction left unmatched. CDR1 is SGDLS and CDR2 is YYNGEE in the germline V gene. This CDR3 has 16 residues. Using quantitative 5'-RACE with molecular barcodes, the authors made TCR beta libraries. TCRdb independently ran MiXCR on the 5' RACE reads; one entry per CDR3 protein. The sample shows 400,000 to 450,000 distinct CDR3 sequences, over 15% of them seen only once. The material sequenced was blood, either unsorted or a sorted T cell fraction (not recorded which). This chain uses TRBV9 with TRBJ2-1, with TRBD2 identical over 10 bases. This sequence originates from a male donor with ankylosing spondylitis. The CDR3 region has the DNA TGTGCCAGCAGCAACCTCCTAGCGGGAGATGTGGGTGAGCAGTTCTTC. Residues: CASSNLLAGDVGEQFF.